This is a list of T cell receptor beta chains from one sample in a study of PD-L1 blockade in urothelial cancer. Profiling relied on immunoSEQ multiplex PCR, and the TCRdb table lists in-frame clones only, not all of them. This sample carries roughly 110,000 clones, approximately 89% of them seen once, and the ten largest clones take around 3.7%. The sample in question was PBMCs, obtained around atezolizumab (anti-PD-L1) treatment. The receptor source for this set is a man aged 55-75 years with urothelial cancer. CDR3s include the opening cysteine and the closing phenylalanine or tryptophan. A D gene is named only where the DNA matches it firmly. Not all rows give a size; the values are once, few, many and, for expanded clones, a class.

TRBD1 TRBJ1-5 - TRBV28 TGTGCCAGCAGTTCGGGACAGGGGGCGATCAATCAGCCCCAGCATTTT CASSSGQGAINQPQHF
TRBD2 TRBJ2-3 - TRBV7-2 TGTGCCAGCAGCCCCACTAGCGGGGGTTCAGATACGCAGTATTTT CASSPTSGGSDTQYF
TRBD2 TRBJ2-1 - TRBV7-2 TGTGCCAGCAGCTTAGCGCTTAGCCTAGCGGATGAGCAGTTCTTC CASSLALSLADEQFF
- TRBJ2-5 - TRBV4-1 TGCGCCAGCAGCCAAGCTCAAGTAGCGGCCCAAGAGACCCAGTACTTC CASSQAQVAAQETQYF
TRBD1 TRBJ1-1 once TRBV6-5 TGTGCCAGCAGTCCTCGGACAGGGCTTTTCACTGAAGCTTTCTTT CASSPRTGLFTEAFF
TRBD1 TRBJ1-5 - TRBV19 TGTGCCAGTGCGGGACAGTTGATCAATCAGCCCCAGCATTTT CASAGQLINQPQHF
- TRBJ2-1 - TRBV25-1 TGTGCCAGCAGTGGGTCAAGACTCCCCTACAATGAGCAGTTCTTC CASSGSRLPYNEQFF
- TRBJ1-5 - TRBV7-2 TGTGCCAGCTCGTTCAGAAAAGATCAGCCCCAGCATTTT CASSFRKDQPQHF
TRBD1 TRBJ2-7 - TRBV18 TGTGCCAGCTCACCTTTCGACCCCGGGACAGGGGCGCGCGAGCAGTACTTC CASSPFDPGTGAREQYF
TRBD1 TRBJ2-1 - TRBV2 TGTGCCAGCAGCCTTGGGGGACAGGGAGGGTACAATGAGCAGTTCTTC CASSLGGQGGYNEQFF
- TRBJ1-1 few TRBV30 TGTGCCTGGAGACGGTCGAACACTGAAGCTTTCTTT CAWRRSNTEAFF
TRBD1 TRBJ2-3 - TRBV13 TGTGCCAGCAGCTTAGGAGGGGGCGAAGATACGCAGTATTTT CASSLGGGEDTQYF
TRBD1 TRBJ1-6 - TRBV30 TGTGCCTGGAGTGTAGTCCCAGGGGGGTATTCACCCCTCCACTTT CAWSVVPGGYSPLHF
- TRBJ2-5 - TRBV6-5 TGTGCCAGCACTTGGAGGGTGGGGGAGACCCAGTACTTC CASTWRVGETQYF
TRBD1 TRBJ2-1 - TRBV19 TGTGCCAGTGGGCTACCCCCGGGGACAGGGATAACTGAGCAGTTCTTC CASGLPPGTGITEQFF
TRBD2 TRBJ2-3 - TRBV7-3 TGTGCCAGCAGCTACCAAGCTGGACTAGCGGGGACAGATACGCAGTATTTT CASSYQAGLAGTDTQYF
TRBD2 TRBJ2-1 - TRBV5-1 TGCGCCAGCAGCTCGGGGACTAGCCTCTATGAGCAGTTCTTC CASSSGTSLYEQFF
TRBD2 TRBJ2-2 - TRBV11-2 TGTGCCAGCAGCTTAGGGGGGGGTGGCACCGGGGAGCTGTTTTTT CASSLGGGGTGELFF
- TRBJ2-7 - TRBV5-8 TGTGCCAGCAGCTTGCAGGGGAAGCAGTACTTC CASSLQGKQYF
TRBD1 TRBJ2-1 - TRBV4-3 TGCGCCAGCAGCCGCGAAGCGGACAGGGGCTCCTACAATGAGCAGTTCTTC CASSREADRGSYNEQFF
TRBD2 TRBJ2-1 - TRBV30 TGTGCCTGGAGTAAATCGGGACTAGCGTGGCAGTTCTTC CAWSKSGLAWQFF
TRBD2 TRBJ2-3 - TRBV28 TGTGCCAGCAGGATGACTAGCGGGAGCACAGATACGCAGTATTTT CASRMTSGSTDTQYF
TRBD1 TRBJ1-1 - TRBV10-3 TGTGCCATCAGATTGGACAGGGGGCAAACTGAAGCTTTCTTT CAIRLDRGQTEAFF
TRBD2 TRBJ2-5 - TRBV29-1 TGCAGCGTAGCGGGGGGGTACCAAGAGACCCAGTACTTC CSVAGGYQETQYF
TRBD2 TRBJ2-1 - TRBV4-2 TGTGCCAGCAGCCAAGATGTAGCGACTAGCGGCAACAATGAGCAGTTCTTC CASSQDVATSGNNEQFF
TRBD1 TRBJ2-1 - TRBV18 TGTGCCAGCTCACAACGACAGGGGCCCCTCAATGAGCAGTTCTTC CASSQRQGPLNEQFF
TRBD2 TRBJ2-2 - TRBV30 TGTGCCCACAGCGGGGCCCTGAACACCGGGGAGCTGTTTTTT CAHSGALNTGELFF
TRBD2 TRBJ2-3 - TRBV5-8 TGTGCCAGCAGCCTCGGGACTAGCGGGATATCGGATACGCAGTATTTT CASSLGTSGISDTQYF
TRBD1 TRBJ1-1 - TRBV5-4 TGTGCCAGCAGCCCGGACAGGGGCACTGAAGCTTTCTTT CASSPDRGTEAFF
- TRBJ1-4 - TRBV7-9 TGTGCCAGCAGCTTGATTTCGCCGGGGAATGAAAAACTGTTTTTT CASSLISPGNEKLFF
- TRBJ1-3 - TRBV27 TGTGCCAGCAGTTTAAGGGGGTCTGGAAACACCATATATTTT CASSLRGSGNTIYF
- TRBJ1-2 - TRBV29-1 TGCAGCGTTGGTAGGGGTTGGGAAGGCTACACCTTC CSVGRGWEGYTF
- TRBJ2-1 - TRBV2 TGTGCCAGCAGTGTCCGGCAGGTCAATGAGCAGTTCTTC CASSVRQVNEQFF
- TRBJ2-1 - TRBV27 TGTGCCAGCAGGTCAACAGGGAAGTCCTACAATGAGCAGTTCTTC CASRSTGKSYNEQFF
TRBD1 TRBJ1-2 few TRBV19 TGTGCCAGTAACCCCAGGACAGGGGAGTATGGCTACACCTTC CASNPRTGEYGYTF
- TRBJ2-3 - TRBV19 TGTGCCAGTAGCATAGAGAGAGAAGCTCCCACAGATACGCAGTATTTT CASSIEREAPTDTQYF
- TRBJ1-1 - TRBV9 TGTGCCAGCAGCGCCGACCGGGACACGGGTTTAGCTTTCTTT CASSADRDTGLAFF